This T cell receptor (beta chain) is drawn from a study of tissue T cells after allogeneic stem cell transplantation. Overall study context: CD3+ T cells were flow-sorted when enough cells; otherwise DNA extracted directly.

This table comes from immunoSEQ multiplex PCR, and its TCRdb copy is limited to in-frame clones, with some not included. This repertoire shows 42,000 or so clones, around 90% found once; its top ten account for approximately 3.6%. Germline CDR1 and CDR2: SQVTM and ANQGSEA. This CDR3 is built from 11 residues. Trimming took 7 bases from V and 8 from J, leaving 12 bases between them. The chain has TRBV29-1 and TRBJ2-1; D is perhaps TRBD1 (6 bases). This sequence originates from a woman aged 35 to 69 who later had graft-versus-host disease after an allogeneic stem cell transplant. The specimen comprised blood, sampled before transplantation. This chain's CDR3 is CSETQGYEQFF. The CDR3 bases are TGCAGCGAGACACAGGGTTATGAGCAGTTCTTC.